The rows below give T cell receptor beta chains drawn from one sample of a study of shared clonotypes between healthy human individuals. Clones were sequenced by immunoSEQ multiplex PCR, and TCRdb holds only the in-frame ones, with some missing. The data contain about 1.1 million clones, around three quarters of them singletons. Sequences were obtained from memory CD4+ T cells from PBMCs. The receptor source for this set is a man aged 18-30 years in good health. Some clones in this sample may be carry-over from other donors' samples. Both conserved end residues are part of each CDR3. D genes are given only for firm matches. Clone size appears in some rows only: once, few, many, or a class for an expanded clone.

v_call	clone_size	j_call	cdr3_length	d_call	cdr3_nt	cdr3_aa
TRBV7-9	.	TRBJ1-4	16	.	TGTGCCAGCAGCCCTCCCCCCCGGGCCCAAAATGAAAAACTGTTTTTT	CASSPPPRAQNEKLFF
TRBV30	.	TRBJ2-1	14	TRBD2	TGTGCCTGGTCACTAGCGGGAGGCTCCAATGAGCAGTTCTTC	CAWSLAGGSNEQFF
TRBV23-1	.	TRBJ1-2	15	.	TGCGCCAGCAGTCAATTCGAGACAGCCATCTATGGCTACACCTTC	CASSQFETAIYGYTF
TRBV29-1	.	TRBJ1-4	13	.	TGCAGCGTTCGGCGCGGCCTTCGAGAAAAACTGTTTTTT	CSVRRGLREKLFF
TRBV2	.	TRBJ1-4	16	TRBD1	TGTGCCAGCAGTGAGCTACGACAGGGGGCTAGAGAAAAACTGTTTTTT	CASSELRQGAREKLFF
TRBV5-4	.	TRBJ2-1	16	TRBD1	TGTGCCAGCAGCTTGGGGGACAGGGCCCTTTACAATGAGCAGTTCTTC	CASSLGDRALYNEQFF
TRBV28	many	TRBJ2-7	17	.	TGTGCCAGCAGTTTAGGGGCCTTAGGTAGCGGCATCTACGAGCAGTACTTC	CASSLGALGSGIYEQYF
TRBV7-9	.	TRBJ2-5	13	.	TGTGCCAGCAGCTTAGGCGGGCAAGAGACCCAGTACTTC	CASSLGGQETQYF
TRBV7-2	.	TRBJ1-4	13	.	TGTGCCAGCAGCTTAGGGACGCCTGAAAAACTGTTTTTT	CASSLGTPEKLFF
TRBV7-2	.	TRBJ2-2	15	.	TGTGCCAGCAGCCAACGGACTTCTAACACCGGGGAGCTGTTTTTT	CASSQRTSNTGELFF
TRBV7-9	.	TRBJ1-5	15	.	TGTGCCAGCAGCCCGATTGGGGGTAGCAATCAGCCCCAGCATTTT	CASSPIGGSNQPQHF
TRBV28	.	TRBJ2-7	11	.	TGTGCCAGCATGGGTAACTACGAGCAGTACTTC	CASMGNYEQYF
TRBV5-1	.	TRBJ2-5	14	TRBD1	TGCGCCAGCAGCCCCGGGACAGATCAAGAGACCCAGTACTTC	CASSPGTDQETQYF
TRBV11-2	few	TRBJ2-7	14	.	TGTGCCAGCAGCTTATTAGGGCTTTCCTACGAGCAGTACTTC	CASSLLGLSYEQYF
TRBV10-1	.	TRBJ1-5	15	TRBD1	TGCGCCAGCAGCTCGGACAGGGTAAAGCATCAGCCCCAGCATTTT	CASSSDRVKHQPQHF
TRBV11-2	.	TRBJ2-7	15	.	TGTGCCAGCAGCCCTATAACAGGGATCTCCTACGAGCAGTACTTC	CASSPITGISYEQYF
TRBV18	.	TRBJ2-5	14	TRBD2	TGTGCCAGCTCAACGACTAGCGGGAGGGAGACCCAGTACTTC	CASSTTSGRETQYF
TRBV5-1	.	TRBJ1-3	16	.	TGCGCCAGCAGCTTGGGGGCGCAGATCTCTGGAAACACCATATATTTT	CASSLGAQISGNTIYF
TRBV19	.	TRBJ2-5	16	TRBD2	TGTGCCAGTAGCAGCCCTGGGACTAGCGGGAGAAAGACCCAGTACTTC	CASSSPGTSGRKTQYF
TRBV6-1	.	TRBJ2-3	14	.	TGTGCCAGCAGTGAAGTGACTAGGGGAGATACGCAGTATTTT	CASSEVTRGDTQYF
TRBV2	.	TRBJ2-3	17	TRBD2	TGTGCCAGCACCGGGACTAGCGGGAGAGGGAATGGGGATACGCAGTATTTT	CASTGTSGRGNGDTQYF
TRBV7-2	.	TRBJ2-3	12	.	TGTGCCAGCAGCTGGGGGACAGATACGCAGTATTTT	CASSWGTDTQYF
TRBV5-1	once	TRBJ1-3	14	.	TGCGCCAGCAGCTTGTCCGTATCTGGAAACACCATATATTTT	CASSLSVSGNTIYF
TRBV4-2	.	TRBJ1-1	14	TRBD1	TGTGCCAGCAGCACCCGGGACAGGGCGGCTGAAGCTTTCTTT	CASSTRDRAAEAFF
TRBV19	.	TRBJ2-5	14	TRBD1	TGTGCCAGCCGACAGGGCCCCGCGGTAGAGACCCAGTACTTC	CASRQGPAVETQYF
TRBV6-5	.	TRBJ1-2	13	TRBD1	TGTGCCAGCAGAAAGACAGGGGTTAGTGGCTACACCTTC	CASRKTGVSGYTF
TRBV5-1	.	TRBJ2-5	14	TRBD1	TGCGCCAGCAGCCATCGACAGGGGGCCGGGACCCAGTACTTC	CASSHRQGAGTQYF
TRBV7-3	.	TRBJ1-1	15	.	TGTGCCAGCAGCTTAAGCGGGTGGGGGAGGACTGAAGCTTTCTTT	CASSLSGWGRTEAFF
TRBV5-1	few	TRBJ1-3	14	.	TGCGCCAGCAGCTTGGAGGGATCTGGAAACACCATATATTTT	CASSLEGSGNTIYF
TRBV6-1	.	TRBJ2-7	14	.	TGTGCCAGCAGGTCCGTAGCGGCCTCCTACGAGCAGTACTTC	CASRSVAASYEQYF
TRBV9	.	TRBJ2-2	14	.	TGTGCCAGCAGCGGGCGGCAGAACACCGGGGAGCTGTTTTTT	CASSGRQNTGELFF
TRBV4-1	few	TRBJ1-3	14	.	TGCGCCAGCAGCCCGACGGGGGTGGGAAACACCATATATTTT	CASSPTGVGNTIYF
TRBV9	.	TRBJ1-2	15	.	TGTGCCAGCAGCGTAGTACCCTATGACAACTATGGCTACACCTTC	CASSVVPYDNYGYTF
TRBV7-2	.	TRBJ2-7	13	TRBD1	TGTGCCAGCAGCAGGCGACAGGGGAACGAGCAGTACTTC	CASSRRQGNEQYF
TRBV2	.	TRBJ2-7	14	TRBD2	TGTGCCAGCAGTGGACTCGGGCGGGAGCGCGAGCAGTACTTC	CASSGLGREREQYF
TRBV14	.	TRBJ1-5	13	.	TGTGCCAGCAGCCAGGGGCACGATCAGCCCCAGCATTTT	CASSQGHDQPQHF
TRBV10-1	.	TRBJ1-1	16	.	TGCGCCAGCAGCACCGCCGGGGGGGCAACGAACACTGAAGCTTTCTTT	CASSTAGGATNTEAFF
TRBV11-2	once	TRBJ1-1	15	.	TGTGCCAGCAGCTTAGTTCTAGGTGCGAACACTGAAGCTTTCTTT	CASSLVLGANTEAFF
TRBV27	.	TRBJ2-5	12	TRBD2	TGTGCCAGCAGTTCCTCTAGCGGGACCCAGTACTTC	CASSSSSGTQYF
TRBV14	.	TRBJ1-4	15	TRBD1	TGTGCCAGCAGCCAAGACGGGACAGTTTATGAAAAACTGTTTTTT	CASSQDGTVYEKLFF
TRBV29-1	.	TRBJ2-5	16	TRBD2	TGCAGCGTCATCCCTTGGGGAGGGGCTTCCAGGGAGACCCAGTACTTC	CSVIPWGGASRETQYF
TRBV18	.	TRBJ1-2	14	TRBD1	TGTGCCAGCTCTCCGGGACAGGGGGTTGGCGGCTACACCTTC	CASSPGQGVGGYTF